A selection of T cell receptor beta chains follows, all from one sample in a study of shared clonotypes between healthy human individuals. Assay: immunoSEQ multiplex PCR; the TCRdb copy retains only in-frame clones and omits some. The data show 450,000 to 500,000 clones, 81% seen once. Sequenced input: PBMCs. The receptors were sampled from a woman between 35 and 50 years old in good health. Some clones in this sample may be carry-over from other donors' samples. The CDR3 runs from the conserved cysteine through the conserved F or W. A D gene is named only where the DNA matches it firmly. The size of a clone is reported for some rows only, either as once, few or many, or as a class for expanded clones.

clone_size d_call j_call v_call cdr3_nt cdr3_aa
NA NA TRBJ1-2 TRBV7-8 TGTGCCAGCAGCTTAGCGCCTACGCGCTATGGCTACACCTTC CASSLAPTRYGYTF
NA NA TRBJ2-7 TRBV18 TGTGCCAGCTCACCACAGGTGTCGGGCAATGAGCAGTACTTC CASSPQVSGNEQYF
once TRBD1 TRBJ2-7 TRBV7-3 TGTGCCAGCAGCCGGGACAGGGGGCGAAACGAGCAGTACTTC CASSRDRGRNEQYF
few NA TRBJ1-2 TRBV9 TGTGCCAGCAGCGTAGATAGGACAGCTAACTATGGCTACACCTTC CASSVDRTANYGYTF
NA TRBD2 TRBJ2-7 TRBV7-2 TGTGCCAGCAGCTTGCTAGCGGGAGCGTCCTACGAGCAGTACTTC CASSLLAGASYEQYF
NA NA TRBJ1-3 TRBV28 TGTGCCAGCAGTTACTCAGGGGTCGGAAACACCATATATTTT CASSYSGVGNTIYF
NA TRBD1 TRBJ2-7 TRBV29-1 TGCAGCGTTGGACAGGGACACTCCTACGAGCAGTACTTC CSVGQGHSYEQYF
NA NA TRBJ2-1 TRBV28 TGTGCCAGCAGTTTAAGAGGGTCTGGTGAGCAGTTCTTC CASSLRGSGEQFF
NA NA TRBJ1-5 TRBV28 TGTGCCAGCAGCTGGGGGGGGCCCCAGCATTTT CASSWGGPQHF
NA NA TRBJ2-3 TRBV9 TGTGCCAGCAGCGTAGGACTACCTCGCACAGATACGCAGTATTTT CASSVGLPRTDTQYF
few NA TRBJ1-1 TRBV28 NA CASSLRAGALNTEAFF
many NA TRBJ2-1 TRBV5-1 TGCGCCAGCAGCCCTCCAGGGGCGTCCAATGAGCAGTTCTTC CASSPPGASNEQFF
NA NA TRBJ2-1 TRBV4-1 TGCGCCAGCAGCCAAGCCGGGGCTAGTTTATACAATGAGCAGTTCTTC CASSQAGASLYNEQFF
NA TRBD2 TRBJ2-1 TRBV11-2 TGTGCCAGCAGCTCGTCTAGCGGGAGTGGGGATGAGCAGTTCTTC CASSSSSGSGDEQFF
NA TRBD2 TRBJ2-2 TRBV4-3 TGCGCCAGCAGCCCTGGGAGGGCCGGGCGGACCGGGGAGCTGTTTTTT CASSPGRAGRTGELFF